Below, 30 T cell receptor beta chains from the same sample are listed, as sequenced in a study of blood T cells in healthy people across ages. Using a J-beta primer mix together with a sample-barcoded 5' primer, a second PCR was run for 7 to 11 cycles. MiXCR, run by TCRdb on the 5' RACE reads, gives a single entry per CDR3 protein. Among 1.6 million or so distinct CDR3 sequences listed, approximately 32% were seen once. The source material was blood. The receptors shown here come from a woman in her twenties or thirties in good health.

V usage is TRBV3-1 and J usage is TRBJ2-2; D gene unclear. The V end lost 1 base, the J end lost 7 bases, and 7 bases lay between the germline ends. The CDR3 contains 13 residues. Germline loops: CDR1 LGHDT, CDR2 YNNKEL (reference sequence). CDR3 DNA: TGTGCCAGCAGCCAAGGGGTCGGCGGGGAGCTGTTTTTT. This translates into CASSQGVGGELFF. Complete variable domain (other parts from reference TRBV3-1 and TRBJ2-2): DTAVSQTPKYLVTQMGNDKSIKCEQNLGHDTMYWYKQDSKKFLKIMFSYNNKELIINETVPNRFSPKSPDKAHLNLHINSLELGDSAVYFCASSQGVGGELFFGEGSRLTVL.

This chain connects TRBV7-9 to TRBJ2-2; D not certain. Germline V gene data show CDR1 as SEHNR and CDR2 as FQNEAQ (reference sequence). This CDR3 contains 14 residues. Trimming took 5 bases from V and 7 from J, leaving 14 bases between them. For the CDR3, the DNA is TGTGCCAGCAGCCTATACCCCATCGGCGGGGAGCTGTTTTTT. Encoded protein: CASSLYPIGGELFF.

This clonotype was seen a few times. V is TRBV20-1 and J is TRBJ2-7; TRBD2 matches 14 bases. V lost 6 bases to trimming and J lost 4 bases; unmatched junction nucleotides: 8. Germline V gene sequence: CDR1 DFQATT, CDR2 SNEGSKA (reference sequence). The CDR3 sequence is 15 residues long. The CDR3 region has the DNA TGCAGTGCCACTCCAAGACTAGCGGGAGGGTACGAGCAGTACTTC. Amino acid sequence: CSATPRLAGGYEQYF.

On this clonotype itself: One end of the junction is discordant with germline, which a read error may explain. This sequence joins TRBV6-1 and TRBJ2-1; either TRBD1 or TRBD2 may fit D (6 bases each). The CDR3 is 16 residues long. Germline assignment: CDR1 MNHNS and CDR2 SASEGT. The CDR3 nucleotides are TGTGCCAGCAGTGAACTTAGCGGACAGAAGTACAATGGGCAGTTCTTC. As protein: CASSELSGQKYNGQFF.

The chain joins TRBV2 to TRBJ2-1, with D perhaps matching TRBD2 (7 bases). V was clipped by 2 bases and J by 5 bases, with 16 bases between them. The CDR3 sequence is 16 residues long. CDR1 and CDR2 from the germline V gene are SNHLY and FYNNEI. The CDR3 DNA is TGTGCCAGCAGTGAACCAGGAGGGGGGGGCAACAATGAGCAGTTCTTC. This encodes CASSEPGGGGNNEQFF.

As concerns this clonotype: One junction end disagrees with the germline gene, perhaps due to a read error. The chain combines TRBV25-1 with TRBJ2-2; D may be TRBD1 (5 bases). The CDR3 is 20 residues long. The V gene's germline CDR1 is MGHDK and CDR2 SYGVNS. The CDR3 DNA sequence: TGTGCCAGCAGTGATCCCCGGCCTAGACAGCGCCCGATAGGCACCGGAGAGCTGTTTTTT. Its protein product is CASSDPRPRQRPIGTGELFF.

This rearrangement joins TRBV11-2 to TRBJ1-2; TRBD1 might be the D (5 bases). Trimming took off 4 bases at V and 7 bases at J, with 13 bases between the two ends. CDR3 length: 13 amino acids. Germline values: CDR1 SGHAT, CDR2 FQNNGV. In DNA, the CDR3 is TGTGCCAGCAGCTCAAGTTCAGGGTTTGGCTACACCTTC. It is translated as CASSSSSGFGYTF.

This clonotype was recorded at least ten times. The chain employs TRBV4-1 and TRBJ2-7; no firm D call. The V end was cut by 0 bases, the J end by 6 bases, with 12 bases between. Germline V gives CDR1 MGHRA, CDR2 YSYEKL. This CDR3 contains 14 residues. The CDR3 here is CASSQDSWGTEQYF. Written as DNA, the CDR3 is TGCGCCAGCAGCCAAGATTCCTGGGGTACCGAGCAGTACTTC.

In its sample, this clonotype was seen a few times. V usage is TRBV20-1 and J usage is TRBJ2-1; 13 positions agree with TRBD2. CDR1 is DFQATT, CDR2 SNEGSKA, per germline (reference sequence). The CDR3 spans 19 residues. Trimming cost V 4 bases and J 0 bases; bases outside gene matches: 12. Here the CDR3 DNA reads TGCAGTGCTACGACAAGACTAGCGGGGGGTCGGAGCTCCTACAATGAGCAGTTCTTC. Protein: CSATTRLAGGRSSYNEQFF.

The rearrangement links TRBV12-3 or TRBV12-4 to TRBJ1-5; D is uncertain. The CDR3 extends over 15 amino acids. V shed 7 bases and J shed 4 bases, with 17 bases lying between them. In nucleotides, the CDR3 is TGTGCCAGCACTCCGGGAGGGCTGACAAATCAGCCCCAGCATTTT. Translating it yields CASTPGGLTNQPQHF.

This clonotype was counted at least ten times. The V call is TRBV4-2, the J call TRBJ2-5, with 7 bases lining up with TRBD2. V lost 1 base and J lost 0; bases outside the gene matches: 5. Germline CDR1 and CDR2: LGHNA and YNFKEQ. The CDR3 runs to 16 residues. The CDR3: CASSQGGGGNQETQYF. The DNA of the CDR3 is TGTGCCAGCAGCCAAGGTGGCGGGGGAAACCAAGAGACCCAGTACTTC.

This clonotype was seen more than once but under ten times. The CDR3 DNA follows: TGTGCCAGCAGTGGGGGTCGGGAGACGAAGCAAGATACGCAGTATTTT. This sequence encodes CASSGGRETKQDTQYF. The V gene is TRBV2, the J gene TRBJ2-3; TRBD2 is a possible D gene (6 bases). Germline assignment: CDR1 SNHLY and CDR2 FYNNEI. V dropped 4 bases and J dropped 5 bases, with 19 bases sitting between them. The CDR3 length is 16 residues. The complete variable domain, with remaining parts taken from reference TRBV2 and TRBJ2-3, reads EPEVTQTPSHQVTQMGQEVILRCVPISNHLYFYWYRQILGQKVEFLVSFYNNEISEKSEIFDDQFSVERPDGSNFTLKIRSTKLEDSAMYFCASSGGRETKQDTQYFGPGTRLTVL.

This clonotype has only a few counts. The chain has TRBV27 and TRBJ2-5; the D gene is possibly TRBD2 (5 bases). This CDR3 contains 13 residues. The germline gives CDR1 MNHEY, CDR2 SMNVEV (reference sequence). The V end was cut by 3 bases, the J end by 3 bases, with 8 bases between. The CDR3 is CASSFAGKETQYF. The CDR3 DNA is TGTGCCAGCAGTTTTGCCGGGAAAGAGACCCAGTACTTC.

This clonotype was counted between two and nine times. This sequence joins TRBV5-1 and TRBJ2-7; 7 bases fit TRBD2. The ends lost 0 bases at V and 2 bases at J; junction bases unmatched: 5. The length of the CDR3 is 15 residues. Per the germline V gene, CDR1 is SGHRS and CDR2 is YFSETQ. CDR3 amino acids: CASSLERGITYEQYF. The CDR3 DNA is TGCGCCAGCAGCTTGGAGCGGGGCATAACCTACGAGCAGTACTTC.

The table lists this clonotype with a few counts. The J gene is TRBJ2-1, the V gene TRBV20-1; TRBD2 agrees at 8 bases. CDR3 size: 15 residues. Germline assignment: CDR1 DFQATT and CDR2 SNEGSKA (reference sequence). Losses at the gene ends were 4 bases for V and 0 bases for J; bases not matched to a gene: 5. The CDR3 loop is CSAIRTSNSYNEQFF. The CDR3 bases are TGCAGTGCTATCCGGACTAGCAACTCCTACAATGAGCAGTTCTTC.

V gene TRBV5-1 combines with J gene TRBJ2-3; D may be TRBD1 (6 bases). This CDR3 has 15 residues. The germline V gene has CDR1 SGHRS and CDR2 YFSETQ. The V end lost 4 bases, the J end lost 4 bases, and 16 bases lay between the germline ends. The CDR3 loop is CASSRAGDGSDTQYF. Here the CDR3 DNA reads TGCGCCAGCAGCAGGGCAGGGGACGGATCAGATACGCAGTATTTT.

V usage is TRBV21-1 and J usage is TRBJ2-1; TRBD1, as called in the table, went unchecked against the DNA. TRBV21-1 counts as a pseudogene. The CDR3 length is 15 residues. CDR3 nucleotide sequence: TGTGCCAGCAGCGTCCGGGACAGGGATTACAATGCGCAGTTCTTC. Encoded protein: CASSVRDRDYNAQFF.

The chain recombines TRBV20-1 with TRBJ2-7; no clear D. The CDR3 runs to 13 residues. The germline V gene encodes CDR1 DFQATT and CDR2 SNEGSKA (reference sequence). Trimming removed 8 bases from V and 1 base from J, with 15 bases in between. CDR3 coding DNA: TGCAGTTCTGGGCAAGGGAAGTCCTACGAGCAGTACTTC. Its translation: CSSGQGKSYEQYF.

On this clonotype itself: This may be a read error, as it is one base from a much larger clone. The chain combines TRBV6-5 with TRBJ2-7; D possibly corresponds to TRBD2 (6 bases). The CDR3 consists of 14 residues. In germline, CDR1 is MNHEY, CDR2 SVGAGI. V dropped 2 bases and J dropped 8 bases, with 16 bases sitting between them. The CDR3 DNA sequence: TGTGCCAGCAGTTACGGGCGGGGAATTCGACAGCAGTACTTC. Protein product: CASSYGRGIRQQYF.

This chain uses TRBV10-3 with TRBJ2-7; the match to TRBD2 covers 9 bases. V was pared by 7 bases and J by 0 bases, with 7 bases of the junction left unmatched. The length of the CDR3 is 15 residues. Germline-derived CDR1 and CDR2 are ENHRY and SYGVKD. This CDR3 is CAITTAREGSYEQYF. CDR3 coding DNA: TGTGCCATCACGACGGCGCGGGAGGGCTCCTACGAGCAGTACTTC.

Only a few counts were recorded for this clonotype. This chain connects TRBV7-2 to TRBJ2-5, with unresolved D. V was cut by 5 bases and J by 5 bases, with 15 bases left in between. CDR1 and CDR2 (germline): SGHTA, FQGNSA. This CDR3 is built from 14 residues. CDR3 bases: TGTGCCAGCAGCCACCTGCTCATAGGGGAGACCCAGTACTTC. Amino acids: CASSHLLIGETQYF.

This chain uses TRBV4-1 with TRBJ1-1; D is unclear. Germline lookup yields CDR1 MGHRA and CDR2 YSYEKL. The CDR3 contains 12 residues. V was clipped by 4 bases and J by 8 bases, with 11 bases between them. CDR3 nucleotides: TGCGCCAGCAGCCCGGGTGGGTACGAAGCTTTCTTT. Its translation: CASSPGGYEAFF.

The chain has TRBV3-1 and TRBJ1-3; D is ambiguous. V was pared by 2 bases and J by 4 bases, with 6 bases between. Germline V gene lookup returns CDR1 LGHDT and CDR2 YNNKEL (reference sequence). The length of the CDR3 is 13 residues. CDR3 sequence: CASSQLGGNTIYF. In DNA form, the CDR3 reads TGTGCCAGCAGCCAACTTGGGGGAAACACCATATATTTT.

The J gene is TRBJ2-5, the V gene TRBV27; 8 bases match TRBD1. This CDR3 is built from 18 residues. Trimming took 2 bases from V and 1 from J; bases not matched to a gene: 12. The V gene's germline CDR1 is MNHEY and CDR2 SMNVEV (reference sequence). CDR3 in amino acids: CASSLGSGRGLSQETQYF. The CDR3 coding sequence is TGTGCCAGCAGTTTAGGGTCGGGCAGGGGGCTGTCCCAAGAGACCCAGTACTTC.

This clonotype occurred a few times. The chain is built from TRBV6-5 and TRBJ1-6; 9 bases line up with TRBD1. V lost 10 bases, J lost 6 bases, and 10 bases stayed unmatched. The CDR3 is made up of 15 amino acids. CDR1 is MNHEY and CDR2 is SVGAGI in the germline V gene. As DNA, the CDR3 is TGTGCCACCCGTGACAGGGGGTATGGTAATTCACCCCTCCACTTT. Translation: CATRDRGYGNSPLHF.

The chain carries TRBV5-6 and TRBJ2-5; D is possibly TRBD2 (5 bases). The CDR3 runs to 15 residues. Trimming left V 4 bases short and J 5 bases short, with 18 bases between. Germline CDR1 reads SGHDT; CDR2 reads YYEEEE. The CDR3 region has the DNA TGTGCCAGCAGCACCATCGACATCACGGGGGAGACCCAGTACTTC. Translated: CASSTIDITGETQYF.

The chain carries TRBV7-9 and TRBJ1-2; 7 bases are shared with TRBD1. Germline lookup yields CDR1 SEHNR and CDR2 FQNEAQ (reference sequence). J was trimmed by 5 bases and V by 1 base; bases with no gene match: 4. This CDR3 spans 14 amino acids. CDR3 amino acids: CASSLEGQAYGYTF. The DNA for the CDR3 is TGTGCCAGCAGCTTAGAAGGACAGGCTTATGGCTACACCTTC.

This clonotype was seen only a few times. The chain employs TRBV6-1 and TRBJ2-6; 9 nucleotides match TRBD1. Germline assignment: CDR1 MNHNS and CDR2 SASEGT. The CDR3 loop spans 17 amino acids. J was trimmed by 1 base and V by 6 bases; bases with no gene match: 7. For the CDR3, the DNA is TGTGCCAGCAGGGGACAGGGAAGGAATTCTGGGGCCAACGTCCTGACTTTC. This sequence encodes CASRGQGRNSGANVLTF.

This clonotype has a handful of counts. The rearrangement joins TRBV5-1 to TRBJ2-1; weak D call: TRBD1 (6 bases). V was cut by 0 bases and J by 11 bases, with 15 bases left in between. CDR1 is SGHRS and CDR2 is YFSETQ in the germline V gene. CDR3 length: 14 residues. The CDR3: CASSLDSEQGKQFF. CDR3 bases: TGCGCCAGCAGCTTGGATAGTGAGCAGGGGAAGCAGTTCTTC.

Notes on this clonotype: A much larger clone lies a single base off, so this may be a read error. V usage is TRBV4-1 and J usage is TRBJ1-5, with unresolved D. CDR1 is MGHRA, CDR2 YSYEKL, per germline. This CDR3 comprises 13 residues. CDR3 protein: CVSSQVIGQPQHF. The CDR3 region has the DNA TGCGTCAGCAGCCAAGTAATTGGTCAGCCCCAGCATTTT.